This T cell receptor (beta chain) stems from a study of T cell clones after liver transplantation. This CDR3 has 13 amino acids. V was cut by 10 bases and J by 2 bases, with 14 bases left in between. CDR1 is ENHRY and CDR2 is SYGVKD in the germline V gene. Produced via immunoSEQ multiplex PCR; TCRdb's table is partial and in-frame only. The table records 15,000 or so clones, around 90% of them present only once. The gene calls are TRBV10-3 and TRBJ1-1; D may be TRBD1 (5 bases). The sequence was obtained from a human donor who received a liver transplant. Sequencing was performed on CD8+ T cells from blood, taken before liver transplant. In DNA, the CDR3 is TGTGCCAAGAGGGACGACCTCAACACTGAAGCTTTCTTT. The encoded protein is CAKRDDLNTEAFF.